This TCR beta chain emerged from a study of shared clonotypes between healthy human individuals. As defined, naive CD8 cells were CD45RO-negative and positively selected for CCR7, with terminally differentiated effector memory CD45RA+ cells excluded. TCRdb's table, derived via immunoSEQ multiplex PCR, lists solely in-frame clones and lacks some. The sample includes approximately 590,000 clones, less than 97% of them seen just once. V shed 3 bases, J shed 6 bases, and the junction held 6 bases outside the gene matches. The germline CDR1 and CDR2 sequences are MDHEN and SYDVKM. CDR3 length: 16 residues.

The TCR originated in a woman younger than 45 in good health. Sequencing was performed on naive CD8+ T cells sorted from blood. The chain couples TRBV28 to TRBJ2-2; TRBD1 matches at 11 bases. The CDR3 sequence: CASSFPGQGGSGELFF. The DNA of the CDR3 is TGTGCCAGCAGTTTTCCGGGACAGGGGGGGTCCGGGGAGCTGTTTTTT.